The 14 T cell receptor beta chains presented below share a single source sample, sequenced in a study of T cells in Graves' hyperthyroidism and ophthalmopathy. What was amplified from RNA transcripts were TCR beta CDR3 regions. The HTBI primer set served for first-round RT-PCR of the TCR CDR3. From the multiplex PCR reads, TCRdb called clonotypes with MiXCR, one entry per CDR3 protein. The repertoire has 490,000 or so distinct CDR3 sequences, roughly 22% of them found once; the top ten carry about 49%. Sequencing was done on a sample of blood. Receptors originate from a woman aged 70-85 years with Graves' ophthalmopathy.

The J gene is TRBJ2-2, the V gene TRBV2; D perhaps matches TRBD2 (6 bases). Germline lookup yields CDR1 SNHLY and CDR2 FYNNEI. CDR3 length: 15 amino acids. Trimming took 6 bases from V and 3 from J, leaving 14 bases between them. This CDR3 is CASRPGGFDTGELFF. The CDR3, as DNA: TGTGCCAGCAGACCCGGGGGTTTTGACACCGGGGAGCTGTTTTTT. The full variable domain, rest sourced from reference TRBV2 and TRBJ2-2, is EPEVTQTPSHQVTQMGQEVILRCVPISNHLYFYWYRQILGQKVEFLVSFYNNEISEKSEIFDDQFSVERPDGSNFTLKIRSTKLEDSAMYFCASRPGGFDTGELFFGEGSRLTVL.

The chain recombines TRBV7-2 with TRBJ2-2; TRBD1 aligns across 7 bases. V lost 3 bases to trimming and J lost 7 bases; unmatched junction nucleotides: 2. CDR3 length: 13 amino acids. The germline V gene has CDR1 SGHTA and CDR2 FQGNSA. This CDR3 is CASSFTGVGELFF. CDR3 nucleotides: TGTGCCAGCAGCTTCACAGGGGTCGGGGAGCTGTTTTTT.

This clonotype was seen only a few times. The chain links TRBV5-1 to TRBJ1-5; no firm D call. The CDR3 contains 15 residues. V was pared by 4 bases and J by 1 base, with 12 bases between. CDR1 is SGHRS and CDR2 is YFSETQ in the germline V gene. The CDR3 spells CASSPSGMSNQPQHF. CDR3 DNA sequence: TGCGCCAGCAGCCCCTCGGGAATGAGCAATCAGCCCCAGCATTTT.

CDR3 DNA sequence: TGTGCCAGCAGTTTCTTCGGCCGAGCTAACTATGGCTACACCTTC. Protein: CASSFFGRANYGYTF. The chain employs TRBV28 and TRBJ1-2, with D hard to call. V was shortened by 3 bases and J by 0 bases, with 11 bases between the two germline ends. CDR3 size: 15 residues. Germline CDR1 MDHEN, CDR2 SYDVKM.

This clonotype appeared a few times. The J gene is TRBJ2-7, the V gene TRBV20-1, with 14 positions matching TRBD2. Germline values: CDR1 DFQATT, CDR2 SNEGSKA (reference sequence). The CDR3 length is 15 residues. After removal of 3 bases from V and 6 bases from J, the junction contained 7 bases not matched to a gene. The CDR3 region is CSARKGGLAGGEQYF. As DNA, the CDR3 is TGCAGTGCTAGGAAGGGCGGACTAGCGGGGGGCGAGCAGTACTTC.

Ten or more counts support this clonotype. The chain carries TRBV3-1 and TRBJ1-1; possibly TRBD1 for D (5 bases). The germline V gene has CDR1 LGHDT and CDR2 YNNKEL (reference sequence). The ends were cut back, 4 bases at V and 1 base at J, with 7 bases in the middle. The CDR3 totals 13 residues. Here the CDR3 DNA reads TGTGCCAGCAGCCCAGGGTGGAACACTGAAGCTTTCTTT. Translating gives CASSPGWNTEAFF.

The rearrangement links TRBV4-1 to TRBJ2-3; D gene ambiguous. The V and J ends lost 3 bases and 1 base respectively, with 11 bases between them. This CDR3 is 15 amino acids long. Germline V gene sequence: CDR1 MGHRA, CDR2 YSYEKL. CDR3 nucleotides: TGCGCCAGCAGCCAGGGGTCCCAGGGCACAGATACGCAGTATTTT. Amino acid sequence: CASSQGSQGTDTQYF.

In nucleotides, the CDR3 is TGTGCCAGCTCATCTCGGGAGGGCTCCTACAATGAGCAGTTCTTC. It is translated as CASSSREGSYNEQFF. The rearrangement uses TRBV28 and TRBJ2-1, with TRBD2 identical over 8 bases. With V trimmed by 8 bases and J by 0 bases, 6 bases remained unmatched. Germline loops: CDR1 MDHEN, CDR2 SYDVKM. The CDR3 loop spans 15 amino acids.

This rearrangement joins TRBV19 to TRBJ2-2, with D possibly TRBD2 on 5 matching bases. CDR1 and CDR2 from the germline V gene are LNHDA and SQIVND (reference sequence). CDR3 length equals 16 residues. With 6 bases removed from V and 5 bases from J, the gap between germline ends came to 19 bases. The CDR3 DNA sequence: TGTGCCAGTAGAACCGGGGAAATAAGTAGGACCGGGGAGCTGTTTTTT. It codes for CASRTGEISRTGELFF.

This sequence joins TRBV24-1 and TRBJ2-1; D is unresolved. V was clipped by 3 bases and J by 10 bases, with 12 bases between them. This CDR3 is built from 13 residues. The germline CDR1 and CDR2 sequences are KGHDR and SFDVKD. The CDR3 protein is CATSDPLLPEQFF. The CDR3 DNA is TGTGCCACCAGTGATCCCCTCTTACCGGAGCAGTTCTTC.

In its sample, this clonotype was seen many times. This rearrangement joins TRBV29-1 to TRBJ2-1; D is unresolved. V lost 4 bases and J 6 bases, leaving 16 bases between the germline ends. Per the germline V gene, CDR1 is SQVTM and CDR2 is ANQGSEA. The CDR3 is made up of 14 amino acids. The CDR3: CSVVTPRLGNEQFF. The CDR3 DNA is TGCAGCGTTGTTACGCCCAGGCTAGGCAATGAGCAGTTCTTC.

The rearrangement links TRBV6-2 or TRBV6-3 to TRBJ2-6; D is uncertain. Trimming took 6 bases from V and 3 from J, leaving 3 bases between them. The CDR3 totals 12 residues. CDR1 is MNHEY, CDR2 SVGEGT, per germline. The CDR3 DNA reads as TGTGCCAGCAGACATGGGGCCAACGTCCTGACTTTC. Translated: CASRHGANVLTF.

This clonotype was seen at least ten times. The V call is TRBV3-1, the J call TRBJ1-1; TRBD1 is a possible D gene (5 bases). V lost 0 bases, J lost 12 bases, and 17 bases lay in between. Germline V gene sequence: CDR1 LGHDT, CDR2 YNNKEL (reference sequence). CDR3 length equals 14 residues. The chain's CDR3 is CASSQDPGTLGSFF. CDR3 bases: TGTGCCAGCAGCCAAGATCCCGGGACCCTCGGCTCTTTCTTT. Complete variable domain (other parts from reference TRBV3-1 and TRBJ1-1): DTAVSQTPKYLVTQMGNDKSIKCEQNLGHDTMYWYKQDSKKFLKIMFSYNNKELIINETVPNRFSPKSPDKAHLNLHINSLELGDSAVYFCASSQDPGTLGSFFGQGTRLTVV.

This clonotype showed up many times. The CDR3 reads CSVDASWQGRTEAFF. CDR3 bases: TGCAGCGTTGACGCGTCCTGGCAGGGACGCACTGAAGCTTTCTTT. This chain links TRBV29-1 with TRBJ1-1, with D possibly matching TRBD1 (5 bases). Germline lookup yields CDR1 SQVTM and CDR2 ANQGSEA. V gave up 3 bases and J gave up 4 bases, with 18 bases separating them. CDR3 length: 15 amino acids.